These 32 T cell receptor beta chains originate from one sample sequenced in a study of T cells in Graves' hyperthyroidism and ophthalmopathy. It was RNA transcripts that yielded the amplified TCR beta CDR3 regions. TCR CDR3 regions were first amplified by RT-PCR with HTBI primers. TCRdb re-called the multiplex PCR reads with MiXCR, one entry per CDR3 protein. Of 400,000 to 550,000 distinct CDR3 sequences listed, about 15% are singletons. Sequenced material: blood. These receptors were taken from a woman aged 18-30 years with Graves' hyperthyroidism.

The V gene is TRBV14, the J gene TRBJ2-1; perhaps TRBD1 as D (6 bases). Germline CDR1 reads SGHDN; CDR2 reads FVKESK. CDR3 length equals 14 residues. Trimming stripped 2 bases from V and 7 bases from J, with 12 bases between. CDR3 loop: CASSQMDSENEQFF. The CDR3 DNA reads as TGTGCCAGCAGCCAAATGGACAGCGAGAATGAGCAGTTCTTC.

This clonotype showed up many times. The CDR3 nucleotides read TGTGCCAGCGGGGCTAGCACGAGCGACTTGGGGCAGTTCTTC. This codes for CASGASTSDLGQFF. The gene calls are TRBV10-3 and TRBJ2-1; D possibly corresponds to TRBD2 (6 bases). CDR3 length: 14 amino acids. V was clipped by 10 bases and J by 12 bases, with 25 bases between them. The germline V gene has CDR1 ENHRY and CDR2 SYGVKD.

This clonotype was picked up a small number of times. The DNA for the CDR3 is TGTGCCACCCTCTCCGGGACTAGCGGCTACAATGAGCAGTTCTTC. This gives the protein CATLSGTSGYNEQFF. This sequence joins TRBV27 and TRBJ2-1, with 11 positions matching TRBD2. The length of the CDR3 is 15 residues. Looked up from germline, CDR1 is MNHEY and CDR2 is SMNVEV (reference sequence). With V trimmed by 10 bases and J by 3 bases, 8 bases remained unmatched.

With regard to this clonotype: A read error is possible here, since a much larger clone lies one base away. The chain is built from TRBV12-5 and TRBJ1-6; no clear D gene. V was shortened by 2 bases and J by 9 bases, with 20 bases between the two germline ends. This CDR3 region has 17 residues. The germline V gene has CDR1 LGHNT and CDR2 FRNRAP. CDR3 in DNA: TGTGCTAGTGGTTTGCTACCCCTGGCACAGAACATTTCACCCCTCCACTTT. It encodes CASGLLPLAQNISPLHF.

Worth noting for this clonotype: The junction does not match germline at one end; this may be a read error. The chain couples TRBV7-9 to TRBJ2-2; TRBD2 agrees at 12 bases. Per germline, CDR1 SEHNR and CDR2 FQNEAQ (reference sequence). CDR3 size: 16 residues. The CDR3 loop is CVSSSSGRANTGELFF. CDR3 DNA sequence: TGTGTCAGCAGCTCTAGCGGGAGGGCCAACACCGGGGAGCTGTTTTTT.

This clonotype has at least ten counts. The chain combines TRBV27 with TRBJ2-6; 10 positions agree with TRBD1. CDR1 is MNHEY, CDR2 SMNVEV, per germline (reference sequence). The V segment lost 8 bases and the J segment 1 base; nucleotides outside the gene matches: 8. CDR3 length: 17 residues. DNA for the CDR3: TGTGCCAGCTCCTCGGGACAGGGGAAGTCTGGGGCCAACGTCCTGACTTTC. It is translated as CASSSGQGKSGANVLTF. The full variable domain, rest sourced from reference TRBV27 and TRBJ2-6, is EAQVTQNPRYLITVTGKKLTVTCSQNMNHEYMSWYRQDPGLGLRQIYYSMNVEVTDKGDVPEGYKVSRKEKRNFPLILESPSPNQTSLYFCASSSGQGKSGANVLTFGAGSRLTVL.

This clonotype was seen repeatedly, ten times or more. The V call is TRBV7-8, the J call TRBJ2-3; TRBD2 matches 16 bases. The CDR3 consists of 16 residues. Germline V lookup: CDR1 SGHVS, CDR2 FQNEAQ. J lost 4 bases, V lost 6 bases, and 4 bases had no gene match. As DNA, the CDR3 is TGTGCCAGCAGTCGAGGGACTAGCGGGAGGGCAGATACGCAGTATTTT. Its translation: CASSRGTSGRADTQYF. Drawing the rest from reference TRBV7-8 and TRBJ2-3, the complete variable domain is GAGVSQSPRYKVAKRGQDVALRCDPISGHVSLFWYQQALGQGPEFLTYFQNEAQLDKSGLPSDRFFAERPEGSVSTLKIQRTQQEDSAVYLCASSRGTSGRADTQYFGPGTRLTVL.

As concerns this clonotype: A clone one base away is much larger, so this may be a read error. V is TRBV12-3 or TRBV12-4 and J is TRBJ2-1; TRBD2 aligns across 7 bases. This CDR3 has 15 amino acids. CDR3 bases: TGTGCCAGCAGGAGAAGCGGGGATCCCTACAATGAGCAGTCCTTC. This sequence encodes CASRRSGDPYNEQSF.

This clonotype was picked up many times. This chain connects TRBV9 to TRBJ2-5, with 8 bases fitting TRBD2. The germline V gene has CDR1 SGDLS and CDR2 YYNGEE. This CDR3 region has 14 residues. Trimming cost V 0 bases and J 4 bases; bases outside gene matches: 2. As DNA, the CDR3 is TGTGCCAGCAGCGTAGGACTAGCGAGAGAGACCCAGTACTTC. The encoded protein is CASSVGLARETQYF.

The chain links TRBV5-1 to TRBJ2-1; 8 bases line up with TRBD2. There are 15 residues in the CDR3. V lost 2 bases to trimming and J lost 10 bases; unmatched junction nucleotides: 11. Germline loops: CDR1 SGHRS, CDR2 YFSETQ. CDR3 amino acids: CASSFIEREPSEQFF. The CDR3 nucleotides are TGCGCCAGCAGCTTCATCGAGCGGGAGCCCTCGGAGCAGTTCTTC.

This clonotype showed up many times. The V and J genes are TRBV11-2 and TRBJ1-2; D is ambiguous. This CDR3 is built from 15 residues. Deletions cut 4 bases from V and 4 bases from J, with 16 bases between. The germline V gene encodes CDR1 SGHAT and CDR2 FQNNGV. The CDR3 sequence is CASSSTSSGFYGYTF. The CDR3 DNA follows: TGTGCCAGCAGCTCCACTAGCTCGGGATTCTATGGCTACACCTTC. The full variable domain, with the rest looked up from reference TRBV11-2 and TRBJ1-2, is EAGVAQSPRYKIIEKRQSVAFWCNPISGHATLYWYQQILGQGPKLLIQFQNNGVVDDSQLPKDRFSAERLKGVDSTLKIQPAKLEDSAVYLCASSSTSSGFYGYTFGSGTRLTVV.

V and J are TRBV6-1 and TRBJ2-5; 8 bases map to TRBD2. The CDR3 sequence is 16 residues long. Germline V gives CDR1 MNHNS, CDR2 SASEGT. V lost 6 bases and J lost 1; bases outside the gene matches: 10. The DNA for the CDR3 is TGTGCCAGCAGCCGATGGATAGCGGGAAGCCAAGAGACCCAGTACTTC. Amino acid sequence: CASSRWIAGSQETQYF.

This clonotype was recorded at least ten times. V is TRBV7-3 and J is TRBJ2-1; D call uncertain. V was trimmed by 5 bases and J by 3 bases, leaving 17 bases between them. Looked up from germline, CDR1 is SGHTA and CDR2 is FQGTGA. This CDR3 spans 16 amino acids. Here the CDR3 DNA reads TGTGCCAGCAGCGACGAAGTGGGGTCCTACTACAATGAGCAGTTCTTC. Translated, it gives CASSDEVGSYYNEQFF.

The chain couples TRBV12-3 or TRBV12-4 to TRBJ2-3, with 13 bases lining up with TRBD2. Trimming removed 5 bases from V and 2 bases from J; junction bases left unmatched: 7. This CDR3 has 17 amino acids. CDR3 bases: TGTGCCAGCAGTCTGGGACTAGCGGGGAGTCACACAGATACGCAGTATTTT. The encoded protein is CASSLGLAGSHTDTQYF.

This clonotype has ten or more counts. The chain recombines TRBV7-8 with TRBJ1-1; D remains unclear. Trimming took off 1 base at V and 7 bases at J, with 7 bases between the two ends. This CDR3 is 12 amino acids long. The V gene's germline CDR1 is SGHVS and CDR2 FQNEAQ. The CDR3 sequence is CASSLGWDEAFF. CDR3 DNA sequence: TGTGCCAGCAGCTTAGGTTGGGATGAAGCTTTCTTT.

This clonotype was detected many times. Here the CDR3 reads CASSRGVRALFRIEQFF. CDR3 in DNA: TGTGCCAGCAGCCGGGGAGTTCGGGCTTTATTTCGGATTGAGCAGTTCTTC. This chain uses TRBV11-2 with TRBJ2-1; D possibly corresponds to TRBD2 (5 bases). Germline V CDR1 and CDR2: SGHAT, FQNNGV. The length of the CDR3 is 17 residues. V lost 5 bases, J lost 9 bases, and 26 bases lay in between.

This clonotype has at least ten counts. The J gene is TRBJ2-1, the V gene TRBV30; 10 bases are shared with TRBD1. From germline, CDR1 is GTSNPN and CDR2 SVGIG (reference sequence). With 4 bases clipped from V and 7 bases from J, the junction kept 4 bases outside the gene matches. CDR3 length equals 13 residues. The CDR3 sequence: CAWNMDRGNEQFF. The CDR3 DNA sequence: TGTGCCTGGAATATGGACAGGGGGAATGAGCAGTTCTTC.

The table lists this clonotype with many counts. The chain couples TRBV9 to TRBJ1-6, with D possibly matching TRBD1 (5 bases). Germline values: CDR1 SGDLS, CDR2 YYNGEE. V gave up 0 bases and J gave up 10 bases, with 11 bases separating them. The CDR3 has 14 amino acids. The DNA of the CDR3 is TGTGCCAGCAGCGTAGGGGGTACAGGATCACCCCTCCACTTT. It translates to CASSVGGTGSPLHF.

The table lists this clonotype with a few counts. The genes are TRBV20-1 and TRBJ2-1; D gene ambiguous. The CDR3 loop spans 12 amino acids. Germline CDR1 DFQATT, CDR2 SNEGSKA (reference sequence). The V end was cut by 7 bases, the J end by 5 bases, with 12 bases between. The CDR3 here is CSVSLLNNEQFF. CDR3 DNA sequence: TGCAGTGTTAGCCTCCTCAACAATGAGCAGTTCTTC.

This clonotype was counted ten times or more. Compared with germline, one end of the junction differs, possibly owing to a read error. The CDR3 DNA reads TGTGCCAGCAGCTACTCCGGGTTAGCGCAGGGGCCCGGGGAGCTGTTTTTT. Translating gives CASSYSGLAQGPGELFF. The chain recombines TRBV6-6 with TRBJ2-2, with D possibly being TRBD1 (6 bases). The germline V gene encodes CDR1 MNHNY and CDR2 SVGAGI (reference sequence). The CDR3 totals 17 residues.

This clonotype was found a few times. The CDR3 bases are TGCGCCAGCAGCCAGGGGGTGTTGAGCAATCAGCCCCAGCATTTT. Encoded protein: CASSQGVLSNQPQHF. The rearrangement uses TRBV4-1 and TRBJ1-5, with D possibly being TRBD1 (5 bases). Germline-derived CDR1 and CDR2 are MGHRA and YSYEKL. Trimming pared 3 bases from V and 1 base from J, leaving 10 bases between. This CDR3 region has 15 residues.

The table lists this clonotype with many counts. The rearrangement joins TRBV7-8 to TRBJ2-1; D might be TRBD2 (5 bases). The CDR3 is 18 amino acids. Trimming cost V 1 base and J 6 bases, with 22 bases left between them. Germline assignment: CDR1 SGHVS and CDR2 FQNEAQ. For the CDR3, the DNA is TGTGCCAGCAGCTTAGACTTCGCACGGAGGCATCAAGTCAATGAGCAGTTCTTC. Amino acids: CASSLDFARRHQVNEQFF.

This clonotype appeared many times. The chain has TRBV18 and TRBJ1-5; TRBD1 matches at 8 bases. Germline V gene sequence: CDR1 KGHSH, CDR2 LQKENI. CDR3 length: 17 amino acids. V was pared by 4 bases and J by 3 bases, with 11 bases of the junction left unmatched. In nucleotides, the CDR3 is TGTGCCAGCTCACTCGGAGAGGGGACAGGCATCAATCAGCCCCAGCATTTT. As protein: CASSLGEGTGINQPQHF.

This chain joins TRBV30 and TRBJ2-7; D remains unclear. CDR3 length: 11 residues. Germline V gene data show CDR1 as GTSNPN and CDR2 as SVGIG (reference sequence). V gave up 3 bases and J gave up 2 bases, with 5 bases separating them. The CDR3: CAWRRAYEQYF. CDR3 sequence (DNA): TGTGCCTGGAGACGGGCCTACGAGCAGTACTTC.

The V call is TRBV29-1, the J call TRBJ2-6, with D uncertain. The V end lost 0 bases, the J end lost 3 bases, and 6 bases lay between the germline ends. From germline, CDR1 is SQVTM and CDR2 ANQGSEA. The CDR3 has 14 residues. In nucleotides, the CDR3 is TGCAGCGTTGAAGATCAAAATGGGGCCAACGTCCTGACTTTC. Protein: CSVEDQNGANVLTF. The full variable domain, with the rest looked up from reference TRBV29-1 and TRBJ2-6, is SAVISQKPSRDICQRGTSLTIQCQVDSQVTMMFWYRQQPGQSLTLIATANQGSEATYESGFVIDKFPISRPNLTFSTLTVSNMSPEDSSIYLCSVEDQNGANVLTFGAGSRLTVL.

This clonotype was counted many times. The V and J genes are TRBV11-2 and TRBJ2-7, with 7 bases that match TRBD1. CDR1 SGHAT and CDR2 FQNNGV come from the germline V gene. Trimming removed 2 bases from V and 2 bases from J; junction bases left unmatched: 3. This CDR3 has 14 residues. The CDR3 DNA sequence: TGTGCCAGCAGCTTATTGCAGGGGGCCTACGAGCAGTACGTC. Its protein is CASSLLQGAYEQYV.

This clonotype was detected only a few times. A single base separates this from a much larger clone, so it may be a read error. The chain links TRBV6-9 to TRBJ2-2, with no clear D. This CDR3 has 13 residues. The V end was cut by 4 bases, the J end by 3 bases, with 6 bases between. Germline V CDR1 and CDR2: MNHGY, SVAAGI. Written as DNA, the CDR3 is TGTGCCAGCAGTTTTAGGGACACCGGGGAGCTGTTTTTT. Protein sequence: CASSFRDTGELFF.

In this sample, this clonotype turned up many times. The chain links TRBV5-1 to TRBJ2-7; D might be TRBD1 (6 bases). The CDR3 is 15 amino acids. CDR1 SGHRS and CDR2 YFSETQ come from the germline V gene. Deletions cut 0 bases from V and 3 bases from J, with 13 bases between. The CDR3 coding sequence is TGCGCCAGCAGCTTGGGGCTGGGGGCGGTCTACGAGCAGTACTTC. Its translation is CASSLGLGAVYEQYF.

The table lists this clonotype with many counts. This chain links TRBV3-1 with TRBJ2-2, with D tentatively TRBD1 or TRBD2 (5 bases each). V was pared by 1 base and J by 4 bases, with 7 bases between. There are 14 residues in the CDR3. The germline CDR1 and CDR2 sequences are LGHDT and YNNKEL (reference sequence). CDR3 DNA: TGTGCCAGCAGCCAAGGAGGGGTCACCGGGGAGCTGTTTTTT. Protein sequence: CASSQGGVTGELFF.

This clonotype was detected many times. The rearrangement uses TRBV5-1 and TRBJ2-1; D is ambiguous. The CDR3 sequence is 14 residues long. Trimming took off 5 bases at V and 0 bases at J, with 9 bases between the two ends. Germline assignment: CDR1 SGHRS and CDR2 YFSETQ. CDR3 sequence (DNA): TGCGCCAGCAGTACGGGCATCTCCTACAATGAGCAGTTCTTC. Translated: CASSTGISYNEQFF.

This clonotype was picked up many times. The chain has TRBV2 and TRBJ2-7; D remains unclear. Germline V gene data show CDR1 as SNHLY and CDR2 as FYNNEI. Between the trimmed V and J ends, which lost 6 bases and 3 bases, there was a span of 6 bases. The CDR3 loop spans 11 amino acids. The CDR3 nucleotides are TGTGCCAGCAGGAAAAACTACGAGCAGTACTTC. Translation: CASRKNYEQYF.

This clonotype was detected ten times or more. This chain joins TRBV2 and TRBJ2-3; D is possibly TRBD1 or TRBD2 (5 bases each). Germline V lookup: CDR1 SNHLY, CDR2 FYNNEI. This CDR3 region has 16 residues. V was cut by 2 bases and J by 1 base, with 13 bases left in between. DNA of the CDR3: TGTGCCAGCAGTGAACACTGGGACCCCCGCACAGATACGCAGTATTTT. It yields the protein CASSEHWDPRTDTQYF.